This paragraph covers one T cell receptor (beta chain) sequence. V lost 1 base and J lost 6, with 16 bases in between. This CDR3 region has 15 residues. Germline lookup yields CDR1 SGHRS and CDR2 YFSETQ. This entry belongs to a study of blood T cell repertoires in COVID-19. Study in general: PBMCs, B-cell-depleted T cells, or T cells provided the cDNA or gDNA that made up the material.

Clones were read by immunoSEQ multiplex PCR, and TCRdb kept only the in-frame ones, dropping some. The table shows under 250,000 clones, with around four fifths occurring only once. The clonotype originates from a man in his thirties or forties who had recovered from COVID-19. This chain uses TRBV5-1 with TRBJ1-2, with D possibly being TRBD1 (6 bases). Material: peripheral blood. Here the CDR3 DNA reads TGCGCCAGCAGCTTGAGAGGGGGGGCCTGGGATGGCTACACCTTC. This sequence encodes CASSLRGGAWDGYTF.